Sequencing of this T cell receptor (beta chain) was carried out in a study of OX40 agonist ivuxolimab in advanced cancers. Study background: Ivuxolimab, an antibody acting as an agonist of OX40 (CD134), was used to treat patients. Eligibility rules accepted prior anti-PD-1, anti-PD-L1 or anti-CTLA-4 therapy, and under 45% had some. Three dose-escalation patients had partial responses: one with hepatocellular carcinoma and two with cutaneous melanoma. Study-wide findings and caveats: Certain nonresponders additionally had low normalized T-cell clonal expansion.

CDR1 is SGHTA and CDR2 is FQGNSA in the germline V gene. The CDR3 sequence is 15 residues long. The J segment lost 5 bases and the V segment lost 2 bases, leaving 7 bases of the junction unmatched. Generated by immunoSEQ multiplex PCR, the TCRdb table keeps only in-frame clones and is missing some. The data hold some 80,000 clones, with over 85% observed a single time. Note on this clone: Antigen specificity is unknown.

This receptor was identified in an adult with an advanced solid tumor such as melanoma, head and neck, liver or kidney cancer. The chain links TRBV7-2 to TRBJ2-5, with 8 bases identical to TRBD2. Material: CD4+ or CD8+ T cells sorted from blood, obtained in a trial of the OX40 agonist ivuxolimab. CDR3 sequence (DNA): TGTGCCAGCAGCTTATACGGGAGGGTTGGGGAGACCCAGTACTTC. Protein: CASSLYGRVGETQYF.